Below, one T cell receptor beta chain is given with its context. Some clones are missing from TCRdb's copy, which holds only in-frame ones; the method was immunoSEQ multiplex PCR. The sample includes approximately 290,000 clones, about nine tenths seen only once; the top ten take approximately 2.4%. Deletions cut 4 bases from V and 2 bases from J, with 15 bases between. The CDR3 has 15 amino acids. CDR1 is SGHNT, CDR2 YYREEE, per germline (reference sequence). The sample is drawn from a study of blood T cell repertoires in COVID-19. The receptor was isolated from a man between 18 and 29 years old with active or convalescent COVID-19. The sequenced sample was peripheral blood. The chain is built from TRBV5-4 and TRBJ2-5; D may be TRBD1 (6 bases). CDR3 nucleotide sequence: TGTGCCAGCAGCGTCAGGGGCTCAGGGCAAGAGACCCAGTACTTC. Its protein product is CASSVRGSGQETQYF.